The 8 T cell receptor beta chains reported below all come from one sample, sequenced in a study of shared clonotypes between healthy human individuals. Clones were read by immunoSEQ multiplex PCR, and TCRdb kept only the in-frame ones, dropping some. The sample yields 2 million to 2.5 million clones, approximately 95% seen once. Sequencing was carried out using naive CD4+ T cells from PBMCs. Described subset: CD45RA+ positively selected. The receptor set was obtained from a man aged 18 to 30 in good health. Some clones in this sample may be carry-over from other donors' samples.

The chain employs TRBV7-9 and TRBJ1-5; the D is unclear. V dropped 3 bases and J dropped 6 bases, with 12 bases sitting between them. The CDR3 is 14 amino acids. The V gene's germline CDR1 is SEHNR and CDR2 FQNEAQ (reference sequence). DNA of the CDR3: TGTGCCAGCAGCTTCGGAAGGGAAGGTCAGCCCCAGCATTTT. It specifies CASSFGREGQPQHF. Full variable domain (outside the CDR3, taken from reference TRBV7-9 and TRBJ1-5): DTGVSQNPRHKITKRGQNVTFRCDPISEHNRLYWYRQTLGQGPEFLTYFQNEAQLEKSRLLSDRFSAERPKGSFSTLEIQRTEQGDSAMYLCASSFGREGQPQHFGDGTRLSIL.

The chain links TRBV5-1 to TRBJ1-1; D is undetermined. The germline gives CDR1 SGHRS, CDR2 YFSETQ. The ends were cut back, 3 bases at V and 4 bases at J, with 13 bases in the middle. The CDR3 is 14 residues long. DNA for the CDR3: TGCGCCAGCAGCTCGTCTCCAATCGGCACTGAAGCTTTCTTT. It encodes CASSSSPIGTEAFF.

This clone was seen a single time. The CDR3 DNA is TGTGCCAGCAGCTTCTTGTGGGACTCATTCGCCAATGAGCAGTTCTTC. Translated: CASSFLWDSFANEQFF. The rearrangement uses TRBV7-9 and TRBJ2-1, with TRBD2 as a possible D gene (6 bases). Per the germline V gene, CDR1 is SEHNR and CDR2 is FQNEAQ (reference sequence). This CDR3 has 16 residues. Trimming left V 3 bases short and J 6 bases short, with 18 bases between.

The chain recombines TRBV27 with TRBJ2-5, with a possible D match to TRBD2 (6 bases). This CDR3 comprises 18 residues. The ends were cut back, 8 bases at V and 4 bases at J, with 29 bases in the middle. Germline V gene data show CDR1 as MNHEY and CDR2 as SMNVEV (reference sequence). Written as DNA, the CDR3 is TGTGCCAGCCTACGTGTAGGAGACGGGAGTAGGTCGGGAGAGACCCAGTACTTC. It is translated as CASLRVGDGSRSGETQYF.

This clone is a singleton in its sample. In DNA, the CDR3 is TGTGCCAGCAGCTTAGCAACGTCGGAGACCCAGTACTTC. Translating it yields CASSLATSETQYF. This rearrangement joins TRBV7-6 to TRBJ2-5, with D unclear. This CDR3 contains 13 residues. V was trimmed by 0 bases and J by 5 bases, leaving 7 bases between them. Looked up from germline, CDR1 is SGHVS and CDR2 is FNYEAQ.

This clone appeared once. The genes are TRBV18 and TRBJ2-3; 8 bases are shared with TRBD2. Germline loops: CDR1 KGHSH, CDR2 LQKENI. The V and J ends lost 3 bases and 6 bases, in that order; junction bases with no gene match: 5. The CDR3 is 14 residues long. CDR3: CASSPGLAGDTQYF. The CDR3 bases are TGTGCCAGCTCACCTGGACTAGCAGGGGATACGCAGTATTTT.

The chain carries TRBV9 and TRBJ1-5; weak D call: TRBD1 (5 bases). The V and J ends lost 4 bases and 5 bases respectively, with 13 bases between them. The CDR3 runs to 14 residues. Germline V lookup: CDR1 SGDLS, CDR2 YYNGEE. CDR3: CASSPPGVDQPQHF. CDR3 bases: TGTGCCAGCAGCCCCCCGGGGGTTGATCAGCCCCAGCATTTT.

The chain recombines TRBV28 with TRBJ2-7; no reliable D call. The V and J ends lost 5 bases and 4 bases respectively, with 9 bases between them. Germline CDR1 is MDHEN and CDR2 is SYDVKM. The CDR3 runs to 12 residues. The CDR3 coding sequence is TGTGCCAGCAGTACCTACCGTTACGAGCAGTACTTC. Translation gives CASSTYRYEQYF.